Listed below are T cell receptor beta chains from one sample, sequenced in a study of T-cell reconstitution after alpha-beta-depleted transplantation in children. MiXCR, run by TCRdb on the PCR reads, gives a single entry per CDR3 protein. The data hold over 150,000 distinct CDR3 sequences, with roughly 15% observed a single time. The input for sequencing was PBMCs from the stem cell graft donor, taken from the stem cell graft. These receptor sequences come from a human donor who donated a stem cell graft to a child with acute lymphoblastic leukemia. The CDR3 runs from the conserved cysteine through the conserved F or W. The order of the fields is clone size, V gene, J gene, D gene, CDR3 protein, CDR3 DNA. The D gene is left open where the match is weak. Only part of the rows carry a size: once, few, many, or a class if the clone is expanded.

clone size: many; V gene: TRBV6-5; J gene: TRBJ1-2; D gene: NA; CDR3 protein: CASSYLTRPNYGYTF; CDR3 DNA: TGTGCCAGCAGTTACTTGACCAGACCTAACTATGGCTACACCTTC
clone size: many; V gene: TRBV10-3; J gene: TRBJ2-1; D gene: TRBD2; CDR3 protein: CAISESLAGGDNEQFF; CDR3 DNA: TGTGCCATCAGTGAGTCGCTAGCGGGAGGGGACAATGAGCAGTTCTTC
clone size: many; V gene: TRBV5-1; J gene: TRBJ2-3; D gene: TRBD2; CDR3 protein: CASTILAGVDDTQYF; CDR3 DNA: TGCGCCAGCACCATCCTAGCGGGAGTTGACGATACGCAGTATTTT
clone size: NA; V gene: TRBV12-3/TRBV12-4; J gene: TRBJ2-2; D gene: NA; CDR3 protein: CASSHGVRVTGELFF; CDR3 DNA: TGTGCCAGCAGCCATGGGGTTCGCGTCACCGGGGAGCTGTTTTTT
clone size: NA; V gene: TRBV7-2; J gene: TRBJ2-7; D gene: NA; CDR3 protein: CASSGLAGPDYEQYF; CDR3 DNA: TGTGCCAGCAGTGGTCTCGCGGGACCGGATTACGAGCAGTACTTC
clone size: NA; V gene: TRBV5-4; J gene: TRBJ1-2; D gene: NA; CDR3 protein: CASSLYSRNYGYTF; CDR3 DNA: TGTGCCAGCAGCTTGTACTCCAGAAATTATGGCTACACCTTC
clone size: many; V gene: TRBV10-2; J gene: TRBJ1-5; D gene: NA; CDR3 protein: CASSESRQNQPQHF; CDR3 DNA: TGCGCCAGCAGTGAGTCACGACAGAATCAGCCCCAGCATTTT
clone size: many; V gene: TRBV3-1; J gene: TRBJ2-7; D gene: NA; CDR3 protein: CASSLGTPYEQYF; CDR3 DNA: TGTGCCAGCAGCCTCGGCACCCCCTACGAGCAGTACTTC
clone size: many; V gene: TRBV5-1; J gene: TRBJ2-3; D gene: TRBD2; CDR3 protein: CASSLSAGTDTQYF; CDR3 DNA: TGCGCCAGCAGCTTGTCAGCGGGGACAGATACGCAGTATTTT
clone size: many; V gene: TRBV7-2; J gene: TRBJ2-7; D gene: TRBD2; CDR3 protein: CASSRSGSFDEQYF; CDR3 DNA: TGTGCCAGCAGCCGTAGCGGGAGCTTTGACGAGCAGTACTTC
clone size: many; V gene: TRBV6-1; J gene: TRBJ2-3; D gene: TRBD1; CDR3 protein: CASSGDRGGTDTQYF; CDR3 DNA: TGTGCCAGCAGTGGCGACAGGGGCGGCACAGATACGCAGTATTTT
clone size: many; V gene: TRBV29-1; J gene: TRBJ2-7; D gene: TRBD2; CDR3 protein: CSALGRGARYEQYF; CDR3 DNA: TGCAGCGCCCTCGGGAGGGGGGCGAGGTACGAGCAGTACTTC
clone size: many; V gene: TRBV5-1; J gene: TRBJ2-7; D gene: NA; CDR3 protein: CASRKGQTGYEQYF; CDR3 DNA: TGCGCCAGCAGGAAGGGGCAAACAGGTTACGAGCAGTACTTC
clone size: NA; V gene: TRBV19; J gene: TRBJ1-5; D gene: NA; CDR3 protein: CASTRYSNQPQHF; CDR3 DNA: TGTGCCAGTACCCGGTATAGCAATCAGCCCCAGCATTTT
clone size: many; V gene: TRBV28; J gene: TRBJ2-4; D gene: NA; CDR3 protein: CASRLLDSPKNIQYF; CDR3 DNA: TGTGCCAGCAGACTCCTAGACTCACCCAAAAACATTCAGTACTTC
clone size: many; V gene: TRBV5-1; J gene: TRBJ2-7; D gene: NA; CDR3 protein: CASSPSAGSYEQYF; CDR3 DNA: TGCGCCAGCAGCCCCTCTGCCGGCTCCTACGAGCAGTACTTC
clone size: many; V gene: TRBV5-1; J gene: TRBJ2-1; D gene: NA; CDR3 protein: CASSTPGGSGAYNEQFF; CDR3 DNA: TGCGCCAGCAGCACCCCAGGGGGGAGCGGGGCATACAATGAGCAGTTCTTC
clone size: many; V gene: TRBV10-3; J gene: TRBJ2-1; D gene: TRBD2; CDR3 protein: CAISDVEGTSGNEQFF; CDR3 DNA: TGTGCCATCAGTGACGTAGAAGGGACTAGCGGGAATGAGCAGTTCTTC
clone size: NA; V gene: TRBV18; J gene: TRBJ2-1; D gene: TRBD2; CDR3 protein: CASSPIGGTGLAGVRGNEQFF; CDR3 DNA: TGTGCCAGCTCACCAATCGGGGGAACGGGACTAGCGGGAGTAAGAGGGAATGAGCAGTTCTTC
clone size: few; V gene: TRBV19; J gene: TRBJ2-7; D gene: NA; CDR3 protein: CASSIDHSPASYEQYF; CDR3 DNA: TGTGCCAGTAGTATAGATCATAGTCCTGCCTCCTACGAGCAGTACTTC
clone size: many; V gene: TRBV20-1; J gene: TRBJ2-1; D gene: NA; CDR3 protein: CSARSEWGREFF; CDR3 DNA: TGCAGTGCCCGGTCCGAGTGGGGAAGGGAGTTCTTC
clone size: few; V gene: TRBV5-1; J gene: TRBJ2-1; D gene: TRBD2; CDR3 protein: CASSPRTSGRAGNEQFF; CDR3 DNA: TGCGCCAGCAGCCCTCGGACTAGCGGGAGGGCGGGCAATGAGCAGTTCTTC
clone size: many; V gene: TRBV7-6; J gene: TRBJ2-7; D gene: NA; CDR3 protein: CASSPRPDYEQYF; CDR3 DNA: TGTGCCAGCAGCCCCCGACCGGACTACGAGCAGTACTTC
clone size: few; V gene: TRBV27; J gene: TRBJ1-2; D gene: TRBD1; CDR3 protein: CASSPGTAGWGGYTF; CDR3 DNA: TGTGCCAGCAGCCCCGGGACAGCCGGGTGGGGGGGCTACACCTTC
clone size: few; V gene: TRBV12-3/TRBV12-4; J gene: TRBJ1-3; D gene: TRBD1; CDR3 protein: CASSPEATGDGNTIYF; CDR3 DNA: TGTGCCAGCAGTCCCGAAGCGACAGGGGATGGAAACACCATATATTTT
clone size: NA; V gene: TRBV20-1; J gene: TRBJ1-5; D gene: TRBD1; CDR3 protein: CSARREWDSVPQAQHF; CDR3 DNA: TGCAGTGCTAGACGGGAATGGGACAGCGTTCCTCAGGCCCAGCATTTT
clone size: few; V gene: TRBV20-1; J gene: TRBJ2-1; D gene: TRBD2; CDR3 protein: CSASAYPAGGPRSYNEQFF; CDR3 DNA: TGCAGTGCTAGTGCGTATCCAGCGGGAGGGCCTAGATCCTACAATGAGCAGTTCTTC
clone size: many; V gene: TRBV28; J gene: TRBJ1-1; D gene: NA; CDR3 protein: CASRILNTEAFF; CDR3 DNA: TGTGCCAGCAGGATACTGAACACTGAAGCTTTCTTT
clone size: many; V gene: TRBV10-3; J gene: TRBJ2-7; D gene: TRBD1; CDR3 protein: CAISGQGNSYEQYF; CDR3 DNA: TGTGCCATCAGTGGACAGGGAAACTCCTACGAGCAGTACTTC
clone size: many; V gene: TRBV5-1; J gene: TRBJ2-3; D gene: NA; CDR3 protein: CASSSRGGSSTDTQYF; CDR3 DNA: TGCGCCAGCAGCTCCCGGGGCGGATCTAGCACAGATACGCAGTATTTT
clone size: many; V gene: TRBV5-1; J gene: TRBJ2-7; D gene: TRBD2; CDR3 protein: CASSLWASGTSSYEQYF; CDR3 DNA: TGCGCCAGCAGCTTGTGGGCTAGCGGGACGAGCTCCTACGAGCAGTACTTC
clone size: many; V gene: TRBV12-3/TRBV12-4; J gene: TRBJ1-5; D gene: TRBD1; CDR3 protein: CASSLTGDGSQPQHF; CDR3 DNA: TGTGCCAGCAGTTTGACAGGGGATGGGAGTCAGCCCCAGCATTTT
clone size: NA; V gene: TRBV2; J gene: TRBJ1-1; D gene: NA; CDR3 protein: CASSEAQAARAFF; CDR3 DNA: TGTGCCAGCAGTGAAGCGCAGGCAGCGCGTGCTTTCTTT
clone size: many; V gene: TRBV10-3; J gene: TRBJ2-1; D gene: NA; CDR3 protein: CAITTRGYNEQFF; CDR3 DNA: TGTGCCATCACTACTCGTGGATACAATGAGCAGTTCTTC
clone size: many; V gene: TRBV7-9; J gene: TRBJ2-3; D gene: NA; CDR3 protein: CASTLNTDTQYF; CDR3 DNA: TGTGCCAGCACCTTAAATACAGATACGCAGTATTTT
clone size: many; V gene: TRBV25-1; J gene: TRBJ2-3; D gene: TRBD1; CDR3 protein: CASSETGINTDTQYF; CDR3 DNA: TGTGCCAGCAGTGAGACAGGGATAAACACAGATACGCAGTATTTT
clone size: NA; V gene: TRBV27; J gene: TRBJ1-3; D gene: NA; CDR3 protein: CASSLRRGVGTIYF; CDR3 DNA: TGTGCCAGCAGTTTACGGCGGGGAGTTGGCACCATATATTTT
clone size: many; V gene: TRBV12-3/TRBV12-4; J gene: TRBJ1-1; D gene: NA; CDR3 protein: CASSSRGGAFF; CDR3 DNA: TGTGCCAGCAGCTCTCGGGGGGGAGCTTTCTTT
clone size: many; V gene: TRBV29-1; J gene: TRBJ2-7; D gene: TRBD1; CDR3 protein: CSVRPTGAYEQYF; CDR3 DNA: TGCAGCGTTCGCCCGACAGGGGCCTACGAGCAGTACTTC
clone size: many; V gene: TRBV5-1; J gene: TRBJ2-1; D gene: TRBD1; CDR3 protein: CASSGKSDTGDEQFF; CDR3 DNA: TGCGCCAGCAGCGGGAAATCTGACACAGGGGATGAGCAGTTCTTC
clone size: many; V gene: TRBV5-4; J gene: TRBJ2-2; D gene: NA; CDR3 protein: CASSPPRGTGELFF; CDR3 DNA: TGTGCCAGCAGCCCCCCCCGAGGCACCGGGGAGCTGTTTTTT
clone size: many; V gene: TRBV4-1; J gene: TRBJ2-7; D gene: NA; CDR3 protein: CASSPQGGPYEQYF; CDR3 DNA: TGCGCCAGCAGCCCTCAGGGGGGTCCCTACGAGCAGTACTTC
clone size: many; V gene: TRBV20-1; J gene: TRBJ2-7; D gene: NA; CDR3 protein: CSARGAGLSSYEQYF; CDR3 DNA: TGCAGTGCTAGGGGGGCGGGACTGAGCTCCTACGAGCAGTACTTC
clone size: many; V gene: TRBV7-2; J gene: TRBJ2-1; D gene: TRBD2; CDR3 protein: CASSATSGTHEQFF; CDR3 DNA: TGTGCCAGCAGCGCTACTAGCGGGACGCATGAGCAGTTCTTC
clone size: many; V gene: TRBV27; J gene: TRBJ2-1; D gene: NA; CDR3 protein: CASSLLNRVLLGGPTNYNEQFF; CDR3 DNA: TGTGCCAGCAGTTTATTAAACCGCGTTTTGCTGGGGGGACCCACCAACTACAATGAGCAGTTCTTC
clone size: NA; V gene: TRBV5-1; J gene: TRBJ2-6; D gene: NA; CDR3 protein: CASSLKESGANVLTF; CDR3 DNA: TGCGCCAGCAGCTTGAAAGAGTCTGGGGCCAACGTCCTGACTTTC
clone size: NA; V gene: TRBV28; J gene: TRBJ2-2; D gene: NA; CDR3 protein: CASSFTGSGELFF; CDR3 DNA: TGTGCCAGCAGTTTCACAGGATCGGGGGAGCTGTTTTTT
clone size: many; V gene: TRBV7-2; J gene: TRBJ2-5; D gene: NA; CDR3 protein: CASSSWRDSGETQYF; CDR3 DNA: TGTGCCAGCAGCTCCTGGCGGGACAGTGGGGAGACCCAGTACTTC
clone size: many; V gene: TRBV29-1; J gene: TRBJ2-1; D gene: NA; CDR3 protein: CSVVGVTEQFF; CDR3 DNA: TGCAGCGTTGTAGGGGTGACTGAGCAGTTCTTC
clone size: NA; V gene: TRBV28; J gene: TRBJ2-1; D gene: TRBD2; CDR3 protein: CASSFLREGGDEQFF; CDR3 DNA: TGTGCCAGCAGTTTCCTGCGGGAGGGCGGGGATGAGCAGTTCTTC
clone size: many; V gene: TRBV7-8; J gene: TRBJ2-7; D gene: TRBD2; CDR3 protein: CASSTRLAGRFARGEQYF; CDR3 DNA: TGTGCCAGCAGCACCCGACTAGCGGGCCGATTTGCACGGGGCGAGCAGTACTTC
clone size: NA; V gene: TRBV19; J gene: TRBJ2-2; D gene: TRBD1; CDR3 protein: CASRSDRGGGNTGELFF; CDR3 DNA: TGTGCCAGTAGATCTGACAGGGGCGGTGGGAACACCGGGGAGCTGTTTTTT
clone size: many; V gene: TRBV12-3/TRBV12-4; J gene: TRBJ1-6; D gene: NA; CDR3 protein: CASTPSGDSPLHF; CDR3 DNA: TGTGCCAGCACCCCGTCGGGAGATTCACCCCTCCACTTT
clone size: many; V gene: TRBV5-1; J gene: TRBJ2-7; D gene: NA; CDR3 protein: CASSFRGRDEQYF; CDR3 DNA: TGCGCCAGCAGCTTCAGGGGCAGGGACGAGCAGTACTTC
clone size: many; V gene: TRBV27; J gene: TRBJ1-5; D gene: NA; CDR3 protein: CASSGPGGAHQPQHF; CDR3 DNA: TGTGCCAGCAGTGGCCCCGGGGGGGCTCACCAGCCCCAGCATTTT
clone size: many; V gene: TRBV20-1; J gene: TRBJ2-5; D gene: TRBD2; CDR3 protein: CSANPGGPGETQYF; CDR3 DNA: TGCAGTGCTAACCCGGGAGGGCCGGGGGAGACCCAGTACTTC
clone size: many; V gene: TRBV4-1; J gene: TRBJ1-3; D gene: TRBD1; CDR3 protein: CASSLSGTDGNTIYF; CDR3 DNA: TGCGCCAGCAGCCTCTCCGGGACAGATGGAAACACCATATATTTT
clone size: many; V gene: TRBV6-5; J gene: TRBJ1-1; D gene: NA; CDR3 protein: CASGGGTEAFF; CDR3 DNA: TGTGCCAGCGGGGGAGGCACTGAAGCTTTCTTT